The entry below gives a single TCR beta chain sequence along with its context. The antigen is undetermined. Reverse transcription of all isolated RNA meant that expressed TCRB transcripts were sequenced. Assay: immunoSEQ multiplex PCR; the TCRdb copy retains only in-frame clones and omits some. The sample shows hundreds of thousands of clones, more than 12% of them seen only once. The data originate from a study of beta chain features in type 1 diabetes. General study results and limits: Shortening that was moderate but significant affected the TCRB CDR3s of Type 1 diabetes patients in all four CD4+ subsets.

J gave up 5 bases and V 0 bases, and 7 bases lay outside the gene matches. The CDR3 loop spans 16 amino acids. Germline loops: CDR1 SGHRS, CDR2 YFSETQ. This chain joins TRBV5-1 and TRBJ1-1; 10 bases are a match to TRBD1. Source material: naive CD4+ T cells from blood. The TCR was taken from a man between 18 and 35 years old with type 1 diabetes. In DNA, the CDR3 is TGCGCCAGCAGCTTGGACCCGACAGGGGGCAAGACTGAAGCTTTCTTT. Amino acids: CASSLDPTGGKTEAFF. Filled out from reference TRBV5-1 and TRBJ1-1, the complete variable domain reads KAGVTQTPRYLIKTRGQQVTLSCSPISGHRSVSWYQQTPGQGLQFLFEYFSETQRNKGNFPGRFSGRQFSNSRSEMNVSTLELGDSALYLCASSLDPTGGKTEAFFGQGTRLTVV.